These 18 T cell receptor beta chains were sequenced from one sample in a study of T cells after yellow fever vaccination. TCRdb called the 5' RACE reads again in MiXCR, with one record for every CDR3 protein. The table shows tens of thousands of distinct CDR3 sequences, with roughly 6.3% occurring only once. This specimen consisted of PBMCs, either bulk or a sorted T-cell subset (CD4+, CD8+, memory, or dextramer-sorted; not recorded which), obtained on the day of the yellow fever booster vaccination. All receptors derive from a man aged 30 to 45 who received the YFV17D yellow fever vaccine.

This clonotype was counted at least ten times. The chain has TRBV29-1 and TRBJ1-2; perhaps TRBD1 as D (5 bases). CDR1 and CDR2 from the germline V gene are SQVTM and ANQGSEA. V lost 6 bases to trimming and J lost 14 bases, with 19 bases between them. The CDR3 totals 11 residues. The CDR3 loop reads CSVPRGPLITF. DNA of the CDR3: TGCAGCGTCCCTAGGGGTCCCCTTATAACCTTC.

The table lists this clonotype with many counts. The chain uses TRBV20-1 and TRBJ2-5; 7 nucleotides line up with TRBD1. The CDR3 runs 14 residues. Germline trimming cut 0 bases from V and 4 bases from J; bases unmatched to any gene: 5. Germline assignment: CDR1 DFQATT and CDR2 SNEGSKA (reference sequence). CDR3 DNA: TGCAGTGCTAGAGATTCGACAGGGCCAGAGACCCAGTACTTC. As protein: CSARDSTGPETQYF.

V is TRBV5-1 and J is TRBJ2-1, with 9 bases matching TRBD2. The CDR3 sequence is 14 residues long. Germline loops: CDR1 SGHRS, CDR2 YFSETQ. Trimming at V came to 2 bases and at J to 5 bases, leaving 2 bases not matched to a gene. CDR3 sequence: CASSFAGGDNEQFF. In nucleotides, the CDR3 is TGCGCCAGCAGCTTTGCGGGGGGGGACAATGAGCAGTTCTTC.

This clonotype was seen repeatedly, ten times or more. The chain is built from TRBV4-3 and TRBJ2-1, with 10 bases fitting TRBD2. The CDR3 length is 17 residues. V trimming: 0 bases; J trimming: 6 bases; junction bases outside the gene matches: 8. Germline-derived CDR1 and CDR2 are LGHNA and YSLEER. In DNA form, the CDR3 reads TGCGCCAGCAGCCAAGATCTTTTACTAGCGGGACCCAATGAGCAGTTCTTC. Translation: CASSQDLLLAGPNEQFF.

This clonotype was counted at least ten times. The chain carries TRBV7-2 and TRBJ2-2; possible D gene TRBD2, 6 bases. V gave up 9 bases and J gave up 1 base, with 12 bases separating them. Germline values: CDR1 SGHTA, CDR2 FQGNSA. The CDR3 runs to 14 residues. As DNA, the CDR3 is TGTGCCAGGAGGGGAGGAGGGAACACCGGGGAGCTGTTTTTT. Its translation: CARRGGGNTGELFF.

This clonotype was recorded at least ten times. This chain joins TRBV5-6 and TRBJ2-2; 7 bases are shared with TRBD1. The CDR3 contains 15 residues. Germline CDR1 and CDR2: SGHDT and YYEEEE. V shed 6 bases and J 1 base; nucleotides not matched to a gene: 6. DNA for the CDR3: TGTGCCAGCAACCAGCGACAGGGGAACACCGGGGAGCTGTTTTTT. Its translation: CASNQRQGNTGELFF. Filled out from reference TRBV5-6 and TRBJ2-2, the complete variable domain reads DAGVTQSPTHLIKTRGQQVTLRCSPKSGHDTVSWYQQALGQGPQFIFQYYEEEERQRGNFPDRFSGHQFPNYSSELNVNALLLGDSALYLCASNQRQGNTGELFFGEGSRLTVL.

This clonotype was recorded at least ten times. This chain links TRBV12-3 or TRBV12-4 with TRBJ1-3, with no clear D. The CDR3 is made up of 13 amino acids. V gave up 6 bases and J gave up 4 bases, with 10 bases separating them. CDR3 protein: CASSPPGGNTIYF. CDR3 sequence (DNA): TGTGCCAGCAGCCCTCCGGGGGGAAACACCATATATTTT.

In its sample, this clonotype was seen many times. This chain connects TRBV4-3 to TRBJ1-2; D is uncertain. Germline V lookup: CDR1 LGHNA, CDR2 YSLEER. This CDR3 contains 13 residues. V lost 1 base and J 8 bases, leaving 11 bases between the germline ends. CDR3 sequence reads: CASSQAAGGGYTF. The CDR3 coding sequence is TGCGCCAGCAGCCAAGCGGCAGGAGGCGGCTACACCTTC.

This clonotype was counted ten times or more. This chain connects TRBV12-3 or TRBV12-4 to TRBJ1-2, with D maybe TRBD1 (5 bases). The V end was cut by 3 bases, the J end by 8 bases, with 16 bases between. The CDR3 is made up of 14 amino acids. In nucleotides, the CDR3 is TGTGCCAGCAGTTTCGGGCAGGGAATAGGAGGCTACACCTTC. Amino acids: CASSFGQGIGGYTF.

V is TRBV5-6 and J is TRBJ2-7, with a tentative D call TRBD2 (5 bases). Germline lookup yields CDR1 SGHDT and CDR2 YYEEEE. Trimming took off 5 bases at V and 4 bases at J, with 25 bases between the two ends. The CDR3 consists of 17 residues. The CDR3 is CASSPGFRGRPTYEQYF. In nucleotides, the CDR3 is TGTGCCAGCAGTCCGGGCTTTCGAGGGCGCCCGACTTACGAGCAGTACTTC. The full variable domain, rest sourced from reference TRBV5-6 and TRBJ2-7, is DAGVTQSPTHLIKTRGQQVTLRCSPKSGHDTVSWYQQALGQGPQFIFQYYEEEERQRGNFPDRFSGHQFPNYSSELNVNALLLGDSALYLCASSPGFRGRPTYEQYFGPGTRLTVT.

This clonotype was seen a single time. A much larger clone is a single base away; this may be a read error. The J gene is TRBJ1-1, the V gene TRBV14; 10 bases align to TRBD1. The germline V gene has CDR1 SGHDN and CDR2 FVKESK. V dropped 4 bases and J dropped 4; count of bases not matched to a gene: 6. There are 15 residues in the CDR3. The CDR3 DNA is TGTGCCAGCAGCCGGATGAGGACAGGGGGCACTGAAGCTTTCTTT. It specifies CASSRMRTGGTEAFF.

In this sample, this clonotype turned up many times. Compared with germline, one end of the junction differs, possibly owing to a read error. The V call is TRBV7-2, the J call TRBJ2-1; the match to TRBD2 covers 13 bases. Germline values: CDR1 SGHTA, CDR2 FQGNSA. The CDR3 has 13 residues. CDR3: CASSLGIGTSGIF. The DNA for the CDR3 is TGTGCCAGCAGCTTAGGTATCGGGACTAGCGGGATCTTC.

This rearrangement joins TRBV24-1 to TRBJ2-7; D gene unclear. The CDR3 has 14 amino acids. Germline CDR1 and CDR2: KGHDR and SFDVKD. V gave up 6 bases and J gave up 2 bases, with 13 bases separating them. The CDR3 region is CATSTPHPPYEQYF. The CDR3 bases are TGTGCCACCAGTACCCCCCACCCCCCCTACGAGCAGTACTTC.

V and J are TRBV30 and TRBJ1-4; a weak D match, TRBD1 (6 bases). Trimming removed 8 bases at V and 7 bases at J, with 17 bases between. CDR1 is GTSNPN, CDR2 SVGIG, per germline (reference sequence). The CDR3 totals 13 residues. The CDR3 region is CAATGQQGEKLFF. For the CDR3, the DNA is TGTGCCGCCACCGGACAGCAGGGTGAAAAACTGTTTTTT.

This clonotype was observed many times. V and J are TRBV9 and TRBJ2-3, with TRBD2 matching over 14 bases. The CDR3 length is 15 residues. Germline V gene sequence: CDR1 SGDLS, CDR2 YYNGEE. V trimming: 4 bases; J trimming: 6 bases; junction bases outside the gene matches: 4. For the CDR3, the DNA is TGTGCCAGCAGCCGGACTAGCGGGAGGACGGATACGCAGTATTTT. It encodes CASSRTSGRTDTQYF. Supplemented by reference TRBV9 and TRBJ2-3, the full variable domain reads DSGVTQTPKHLITATGQRVTLRCSPRSGDLSVYWYQQSLDQGLQFLIQYYNGEERAKGNILERFSAQQFPDLHSELNLSSLELGDSALYFCASSRTSGRTDTQYFGPGTRLTVL.

At least ten counts were recorded for this clonotype. The rearrangement uses TRBV19 and TRBJ2-7; possibly TRBD1 for D (5 bases). This CDR3 region has 13 residues. Trimming stripped 5 bases from V and 3 bases from J, with 11 bases between. CDR1 LNHDA and CDR2 SQIVND come from the germline V gene (reference sequence). In DNA, the CDR3 is TGTGCCAGTAGTTCCGGACAAGACTACGAGCAGTACTTC. Translating it yields CASSSGQDYEQYF.

The genes are TRBV12-3 or TRBV12-4 and TRBJ2-1, with 8 bases that match TRBD2. The J segment lost 9 bases and the V segment lost 6 bases, leaving 13 bases of the junction unmatched. The CDR3 runs to 15 residues. CDR3 protein: CASSPRPAGVSEQFF. The CDR3 DNA is TGTGCCAGCAGCCCACGGCCAGCGGGAGTCTCTGAGCAGTTCTTC.

This clonotype was counted only a few times. The V and J genes are TRBV5-6 and TRBJ1-1; D perhaps matches TRBD1 (5 bases). V lost 1 base and J 5 bases, leaving 9 bases between the germline ends. The CDR3 is 13 amino acids. Germline CDR1 and CDR2: SGHDT and YYEEEE. CDR3 nucleotides: TGTGCCAGCAGCTTGAGGGAGGGGACTGAAGCTTTCTTT. Translated: CASSLREGTEAFF.